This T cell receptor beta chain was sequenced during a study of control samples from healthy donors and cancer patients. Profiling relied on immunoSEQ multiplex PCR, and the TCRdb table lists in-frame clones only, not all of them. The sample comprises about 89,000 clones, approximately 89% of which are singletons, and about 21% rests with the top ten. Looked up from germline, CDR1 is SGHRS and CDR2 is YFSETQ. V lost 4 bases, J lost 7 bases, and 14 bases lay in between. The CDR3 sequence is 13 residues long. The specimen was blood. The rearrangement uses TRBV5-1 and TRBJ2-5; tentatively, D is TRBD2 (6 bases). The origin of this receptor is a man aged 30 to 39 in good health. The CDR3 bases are TGCGCCAGCAGCGGCGGGACTCTAGGGACCCAGTACTTC. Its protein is CASSGGTLGTQYF.